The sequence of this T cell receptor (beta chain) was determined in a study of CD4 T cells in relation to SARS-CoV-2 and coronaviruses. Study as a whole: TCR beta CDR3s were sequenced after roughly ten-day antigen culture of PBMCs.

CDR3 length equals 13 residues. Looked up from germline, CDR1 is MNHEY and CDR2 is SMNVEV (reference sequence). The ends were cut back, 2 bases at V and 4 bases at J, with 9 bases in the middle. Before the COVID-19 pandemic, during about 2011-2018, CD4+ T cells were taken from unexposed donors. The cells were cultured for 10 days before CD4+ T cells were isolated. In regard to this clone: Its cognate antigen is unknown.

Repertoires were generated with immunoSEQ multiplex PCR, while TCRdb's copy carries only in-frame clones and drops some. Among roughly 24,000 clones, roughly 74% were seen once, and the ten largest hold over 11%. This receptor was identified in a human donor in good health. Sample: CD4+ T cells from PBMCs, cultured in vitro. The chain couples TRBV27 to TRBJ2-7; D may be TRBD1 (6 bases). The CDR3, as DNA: TGTGCCAGCAGTTTAACAGGGTGGTACGAGCAGTACTTC. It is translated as CASSLTGWYEQYF.